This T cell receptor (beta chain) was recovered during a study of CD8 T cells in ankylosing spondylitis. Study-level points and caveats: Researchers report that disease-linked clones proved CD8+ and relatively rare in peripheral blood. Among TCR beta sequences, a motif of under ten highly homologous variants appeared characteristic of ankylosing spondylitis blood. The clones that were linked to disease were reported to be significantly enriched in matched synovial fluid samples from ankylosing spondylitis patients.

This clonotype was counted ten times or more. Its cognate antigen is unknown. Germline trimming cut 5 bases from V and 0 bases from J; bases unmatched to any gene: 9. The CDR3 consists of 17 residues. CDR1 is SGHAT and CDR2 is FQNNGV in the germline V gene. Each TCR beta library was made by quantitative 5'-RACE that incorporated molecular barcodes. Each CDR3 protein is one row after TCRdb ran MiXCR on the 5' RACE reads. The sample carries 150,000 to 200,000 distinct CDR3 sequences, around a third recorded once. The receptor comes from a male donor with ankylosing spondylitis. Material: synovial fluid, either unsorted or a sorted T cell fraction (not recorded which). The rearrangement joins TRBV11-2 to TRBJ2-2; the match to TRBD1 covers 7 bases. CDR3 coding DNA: TGTGCCAGCAGCCGCCTAGGAGACAGGGCGAACACCGGGGAGCTGTTTTTT. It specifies CASSRLGDRANTGELFF.